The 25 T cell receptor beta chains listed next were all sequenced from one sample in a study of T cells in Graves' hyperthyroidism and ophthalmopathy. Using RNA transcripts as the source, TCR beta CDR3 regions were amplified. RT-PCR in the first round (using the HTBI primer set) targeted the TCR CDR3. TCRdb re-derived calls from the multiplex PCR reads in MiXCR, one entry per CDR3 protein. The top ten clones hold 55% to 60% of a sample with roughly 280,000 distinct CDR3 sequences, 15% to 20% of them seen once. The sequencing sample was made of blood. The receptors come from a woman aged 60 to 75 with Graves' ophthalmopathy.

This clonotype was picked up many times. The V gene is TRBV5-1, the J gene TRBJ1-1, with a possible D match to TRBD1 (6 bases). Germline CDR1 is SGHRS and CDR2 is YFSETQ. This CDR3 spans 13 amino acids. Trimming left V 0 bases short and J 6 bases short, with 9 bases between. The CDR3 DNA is TGCGCCAGCAGCTTGGAGCCAGGGGCTGAAGCTTTCTTT. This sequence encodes CASSLEPGAEAFF.

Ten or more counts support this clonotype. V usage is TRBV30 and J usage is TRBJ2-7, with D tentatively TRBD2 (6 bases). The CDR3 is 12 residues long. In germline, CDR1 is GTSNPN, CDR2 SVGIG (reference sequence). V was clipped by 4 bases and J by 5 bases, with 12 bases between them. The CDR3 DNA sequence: TGTGCCTGGAAGACGGGGGTGAACGAGCAGTACTTC. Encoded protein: CAWKTGVNEQYF. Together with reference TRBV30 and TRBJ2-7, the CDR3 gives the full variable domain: SQTIHQWPATLVQPVGSPLSLECTVEGTSNPNLYWYRQAAGRGLQLLFYSVGIGQISSEVPQNLSASRPQDRQFILSSKKLLLSDSGFYLCAWKTGVNEQYFGPGTRLTVT.

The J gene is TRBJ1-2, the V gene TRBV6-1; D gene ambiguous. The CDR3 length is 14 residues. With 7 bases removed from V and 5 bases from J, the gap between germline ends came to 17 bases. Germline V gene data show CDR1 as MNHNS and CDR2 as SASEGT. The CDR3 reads CASNGRAARYGYTF. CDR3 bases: TGTGCCAGCAACGGCCGGGCGGCGAGGTATGGCTACACCTTC.

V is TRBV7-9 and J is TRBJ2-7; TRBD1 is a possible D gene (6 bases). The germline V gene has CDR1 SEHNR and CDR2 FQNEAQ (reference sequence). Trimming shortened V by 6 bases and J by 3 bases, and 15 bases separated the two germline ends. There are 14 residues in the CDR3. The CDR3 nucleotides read TGTGCCAGCAGACGATCAGGGGTAGTCTACGAGCAGTACTTC. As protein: CASRRSGVVYEQYF.

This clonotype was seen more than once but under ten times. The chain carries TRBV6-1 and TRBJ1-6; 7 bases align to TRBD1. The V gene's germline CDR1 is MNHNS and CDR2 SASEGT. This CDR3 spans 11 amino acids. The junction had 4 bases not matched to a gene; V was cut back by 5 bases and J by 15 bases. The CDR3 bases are TGTGCCAGCAGTTCGGGACAGCTCCTCCACTTT. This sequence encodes CASSSGQLLHF.

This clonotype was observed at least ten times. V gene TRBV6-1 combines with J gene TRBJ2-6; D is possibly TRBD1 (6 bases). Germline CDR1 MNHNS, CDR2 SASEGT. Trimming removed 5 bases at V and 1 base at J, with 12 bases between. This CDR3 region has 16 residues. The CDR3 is CASSRGSQSGANVLTF. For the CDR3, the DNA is TGTGCCAGCAGTAGGGGGTCACAATCTGGGGCCAACGTCCTGACTTTC.

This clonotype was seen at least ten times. CDR3 sequence reads: CASSLSFAGAETQYF. In nucleotides, the CDR3 is TGTGCCAGCAGCTTAAGTTTCGCAGGGGCAGAGACCCAGTACTTC. The chain uses TRBV7-2 and TRBJ2-5, with D perhaps matching TRBD1 (6 bases). The CDR3 consists of 15 residues. Trimming shortened V by 2 bases and J by 4 bases, and 14 bases separated the two germline ends. Germline-derived CDR1 and CDR2 are SGHTA and FQGNSA.

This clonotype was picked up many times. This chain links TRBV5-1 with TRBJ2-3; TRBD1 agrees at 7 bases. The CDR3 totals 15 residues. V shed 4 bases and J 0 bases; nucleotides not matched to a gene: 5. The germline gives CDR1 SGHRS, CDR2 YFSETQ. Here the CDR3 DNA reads TGCGCCAGCAGCACCGGACAGGCAAGCACAGATACGCAGTATTTT. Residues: CASSTGQASTDTQYF.

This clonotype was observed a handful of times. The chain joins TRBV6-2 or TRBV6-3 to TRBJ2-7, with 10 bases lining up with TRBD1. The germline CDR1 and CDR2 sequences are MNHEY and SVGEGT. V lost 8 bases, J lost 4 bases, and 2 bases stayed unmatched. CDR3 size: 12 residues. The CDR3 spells CASGTGDYEQYF. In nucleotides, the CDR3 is TGTGCCAGCGGGACAGGGGATTACGAGCAGTACTTC.

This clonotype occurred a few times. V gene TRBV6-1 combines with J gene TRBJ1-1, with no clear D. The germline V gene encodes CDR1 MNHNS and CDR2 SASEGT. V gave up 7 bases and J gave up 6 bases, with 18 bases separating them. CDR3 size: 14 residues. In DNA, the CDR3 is TGTGCCAGCAAACCTCGCCCAGCCAGCGCTGAAGCTTTCTTT. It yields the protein CASKPRPASAEAFF.

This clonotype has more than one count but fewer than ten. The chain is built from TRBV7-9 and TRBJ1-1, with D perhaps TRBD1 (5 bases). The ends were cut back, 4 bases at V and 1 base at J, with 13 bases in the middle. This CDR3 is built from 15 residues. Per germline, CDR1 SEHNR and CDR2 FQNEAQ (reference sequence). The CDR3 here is CASSWGGMKNTEAFF. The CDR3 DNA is TGTGCCAGCAGCTGGGGGGGAATGAAGAACACTGAAGCTTTCTTT.

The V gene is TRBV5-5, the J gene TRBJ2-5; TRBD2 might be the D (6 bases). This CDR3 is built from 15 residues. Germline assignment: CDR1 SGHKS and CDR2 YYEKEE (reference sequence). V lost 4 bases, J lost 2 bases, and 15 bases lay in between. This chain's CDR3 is CASSLILAPQETQYF. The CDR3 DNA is TGTGCCAGCAGCCTAATTCTAGCGCCGCAAGAGACCCAGTACTTC.

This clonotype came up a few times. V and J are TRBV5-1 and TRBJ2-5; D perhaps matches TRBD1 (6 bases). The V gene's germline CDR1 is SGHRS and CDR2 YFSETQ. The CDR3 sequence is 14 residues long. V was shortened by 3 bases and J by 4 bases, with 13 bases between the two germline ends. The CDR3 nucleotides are TGCGCCAGCAGCTGGACAGTGAGGCGAGAGACCCAGTACTTC. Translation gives CASSWTVRRETQYF.

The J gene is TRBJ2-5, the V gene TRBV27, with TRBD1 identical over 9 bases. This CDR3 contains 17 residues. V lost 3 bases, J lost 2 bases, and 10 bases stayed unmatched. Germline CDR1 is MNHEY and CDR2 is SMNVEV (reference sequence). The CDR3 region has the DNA TGTGCCAGCAGTTTGGAGTATGGACAGGGGAGGCAAGAGACCCAGTACTTC. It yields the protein CASSLEYGQGRQETQYF.

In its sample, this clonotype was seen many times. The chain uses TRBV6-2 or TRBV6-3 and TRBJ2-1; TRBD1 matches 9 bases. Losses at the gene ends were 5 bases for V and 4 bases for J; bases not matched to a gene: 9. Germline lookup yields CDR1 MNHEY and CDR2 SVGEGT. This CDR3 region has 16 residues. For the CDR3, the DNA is TGTGCCAGCAGTACTCTGGGACAGGGAATATACAATGAGCAGTTCTTC. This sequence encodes CASSTLGQGIYNEQFF.

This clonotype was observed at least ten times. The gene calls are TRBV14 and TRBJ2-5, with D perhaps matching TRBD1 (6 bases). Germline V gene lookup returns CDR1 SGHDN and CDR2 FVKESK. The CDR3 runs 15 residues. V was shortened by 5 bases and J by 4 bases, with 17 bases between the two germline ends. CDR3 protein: CASSWIQGMGETQYF. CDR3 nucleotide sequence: TGTGCCAGCAGCTGGATCCAGGGGATGGGAGAGACCCAGTACTTC.

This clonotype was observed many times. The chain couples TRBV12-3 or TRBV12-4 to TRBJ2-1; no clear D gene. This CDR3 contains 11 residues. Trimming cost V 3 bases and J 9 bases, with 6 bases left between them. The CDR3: CASSFSSEQFF. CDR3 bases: TGTGCCAGCAGTTTCTCGAGTGAGCAGTTCTTC.

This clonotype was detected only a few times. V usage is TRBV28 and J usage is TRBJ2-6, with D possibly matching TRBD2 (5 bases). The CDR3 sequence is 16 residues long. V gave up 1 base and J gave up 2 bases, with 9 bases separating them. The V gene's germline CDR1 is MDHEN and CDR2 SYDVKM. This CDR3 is CASSLSGIAGANVLTF. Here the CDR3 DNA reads TGTGCCAGCAGTTTATCGGGGATAGCTGGGGCCAACGTCCTGACTTTC.

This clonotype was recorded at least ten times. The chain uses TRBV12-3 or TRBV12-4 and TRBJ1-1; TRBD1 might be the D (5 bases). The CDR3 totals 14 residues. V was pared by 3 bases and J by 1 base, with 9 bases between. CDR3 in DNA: TGTGCCAGCAGTTTTTCAGGGCAGAACACTGAAGCTTTCTTT. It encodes CASSFSGQNTEAFF.

CDR3: CASGYPQTDEQYF. For the CDR3, the DNA is TGTGCCAGCGGGTATCCCCAGACGGACGAGCAGTACTTC. This chain links TRBV28 with TRBJ2-7; D remains unclear. Per germline, CDR1 MDHEN and CDR2 SYDVKM. The CDR3 sequence is 13 residues long. V lost 8 bases, J lost 5 bases, and 16 bases lay in between.

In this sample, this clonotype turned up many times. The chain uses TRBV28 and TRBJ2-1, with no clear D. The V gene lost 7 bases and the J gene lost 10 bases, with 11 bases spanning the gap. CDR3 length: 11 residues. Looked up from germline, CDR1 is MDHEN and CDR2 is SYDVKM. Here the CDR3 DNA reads TGTGCCAGCACCTCCTTGGAGGAGCAGTTCTTC. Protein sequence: CASTSLEEQFF. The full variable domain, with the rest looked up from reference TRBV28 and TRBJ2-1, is DVKVTQSSRYLVKRTGEKVFLECVQDMDHENMFWYRQDPGLGLRLIYFSYDVKMKEKGDIPEGYSVSREKKERFSLILESASTNQTSMYLCASTSLEEQFFGPGTRLTVL.

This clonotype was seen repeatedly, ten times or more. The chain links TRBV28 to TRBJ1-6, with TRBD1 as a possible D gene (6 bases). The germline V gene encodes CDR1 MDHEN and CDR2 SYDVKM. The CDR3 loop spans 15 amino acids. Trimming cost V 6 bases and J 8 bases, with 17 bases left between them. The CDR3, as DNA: TGTGCCAGCAGCACTCTTCTCGGGGGCCATTCACCCCTCCACTTT. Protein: CASSTLLGGHSPLHF. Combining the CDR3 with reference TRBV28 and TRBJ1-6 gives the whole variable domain DVKVTQSSRYLVKRTGEKVFLECVQDMDHENMFWYRQDPGLGLRLIYFSYDVKMKEKGDIPEGYSVSREKKERFSLILESASTNQTSMYLCASSTLLGGHSPLHFGNGTRLTVT.

The CDR3 DNA reads as TGCGCCAGCAGCCAATATTCTGGGGGCAATCAGCCCCAGCATTTT. Translation: CASSQYSGGNQPQHF. The chain uses TRBV4-3 and TRBJ1-5; D remains ambiguous. Germline V gives CDR1 LGHNA, CDR2 YSLEER. V lost 2 bases and J lost 2, with 10 bases in between. The CDR3 consists of 15 residues.

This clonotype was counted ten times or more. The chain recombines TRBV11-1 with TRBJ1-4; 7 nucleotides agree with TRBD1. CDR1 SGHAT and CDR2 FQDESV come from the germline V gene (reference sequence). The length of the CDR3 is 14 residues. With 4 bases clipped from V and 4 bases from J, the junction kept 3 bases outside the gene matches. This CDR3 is CASSWGQLNEKLFF. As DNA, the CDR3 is TGTGCCAGCAGCTGGGGACAGCTTAATGAAAAACTGTTTTTT. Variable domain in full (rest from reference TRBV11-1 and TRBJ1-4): EAEVAQSPRYKITEKSQAVAFWCDPISGHATLYWYRQILGQGPELLVQFQDESVVDDSQLPKDRFSAERLKGVDSTLKIQPAELGDSAMYLCASSWGQLNEKLFFGSGTQLSVL.

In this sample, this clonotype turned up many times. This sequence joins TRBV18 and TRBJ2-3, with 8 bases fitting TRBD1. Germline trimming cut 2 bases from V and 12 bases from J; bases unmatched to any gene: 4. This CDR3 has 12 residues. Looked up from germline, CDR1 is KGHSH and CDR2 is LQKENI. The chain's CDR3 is CASSPDRGSQYF. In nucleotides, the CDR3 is TGTGCCAGCTCACCAGACAGGGGCTCACAGTATTTT.